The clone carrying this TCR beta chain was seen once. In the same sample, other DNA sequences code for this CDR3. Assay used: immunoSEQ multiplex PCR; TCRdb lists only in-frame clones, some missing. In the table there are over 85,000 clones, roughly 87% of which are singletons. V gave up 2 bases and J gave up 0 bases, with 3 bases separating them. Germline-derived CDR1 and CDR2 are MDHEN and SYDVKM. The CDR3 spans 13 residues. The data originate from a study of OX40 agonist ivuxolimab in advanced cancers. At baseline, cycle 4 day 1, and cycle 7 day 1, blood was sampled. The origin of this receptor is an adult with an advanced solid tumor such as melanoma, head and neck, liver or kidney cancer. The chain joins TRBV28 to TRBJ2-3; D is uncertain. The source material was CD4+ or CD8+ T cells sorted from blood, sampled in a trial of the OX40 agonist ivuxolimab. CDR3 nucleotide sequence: TGTGCCAGCAGTTTAACTAGCACAGATACGCAGTATTTT. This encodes CASSLTSTDTQYF.